This entry describes one T cell receptor beta chain. Its antigen is unidentified. Trimming stripped 7 bases from V and 2 bases from J, with 5 bases between. Germline-derived CDR1 and CDR2 are ENHRY and SYGVKD. This CDR3 has 11 amino acids. This specimen comes from a study of T-cell memory formation after mild COVID-19. TCRdb reprocessed the 5' RACE reads via MiXCR and lists one record per CDR3 protein. The sample comprises roughly 350,000 distinct CDR3 sequences, around 28% of which are singletons, and less than 15% rests with the top ten. Study outcomes and limitations: Among contracting clones, CD4+ were mainly CM/EM and CD8+ enriched in EMRA.

Sequenced: PBMCs or a T cell subset sorted from them (not recorded which). The chain combines TRBV10-3 with TRBJ1-2; D is ambiguous. The sequence came from an adult woman who had mild COVID-19 (a few samples of this study predate the infection). Cell type and time point are not known. This CDR3 reads CAINWNYGYTF. CDR3 nucleotides: TGTGCCATCAACTGGAACTATGGCTACACCTTC.